This T cell receptor beta chain appears in the sequencing data of a study of OX40 agonist ivuxolimab in advanced cancers. Study conclusions and caveats: Individuals who were partial responders at 0.1-3.0 mg/kg had clonal expansion that ranked among the lowest. CD8+ T cells were the subset that, on average, had more expanded clones than CD4+.

The method was immunoSEQ multiplex PCR; TCRdb's version includes in-frame clones alone and lacks a portion of them. Counted here are approximately 70,000 clones, about nine tenths occurring once; the ten biggest clones make up roughly 1%. Germline CDR1 and CDR2: GTSNPN and SVGIG (reference sequence). This CDR3 has 13 residues. In the case of this clone: Its matching antigen is unknown. The junction shows a germline mismatch at one end, possibly a read error. The same CDR3 arises from other DNA sequences in this sample as well.

With autoimmune disease history or systemic immunosuppression, patients were excluded. Source: CD4+ or CD8+ T cells sorted from blood, taken in a trial of the OX40 agonist ivuxolimab. This sequence was found in an adult with an advanced solid tumor such as melanoma, head and neck, liver or kidney cancer. V gene TRBV30 combines with J gene TRBJ1-1, with D perhaps matching TRBD1 (5 bases). The CDR3 here is CAWRGLGNTEAFF. The CDR3 DNA sequence: TGTGCTTGGAGGGGACTCGGGAACACTGAAGCTTTCTTT.